This TCR beta chain was sequenced in a study of T cells of healthy individuals. Trimming shortened V by 1 base and J by 0 bases, and 13 bases separated the two germline ends. This CDR3 has 16 residues. Germline assignment: CDR1 SNHLY and CDR2 FYNNEI. TCRdb fed the 5' RACE reads into MiXCR, producing one record per CDR3 protein. The sample has 63,000 or so distinct CDR3 sequences; about 16% are singletons. This clonotype was recorded a few times. This TCR came from a human donor in good health. The chain carries TRBV2 and TRBJ2-7; D is perhaps TRBD2 (6 bases). The CDR3 spells CASSEDGLASSYEQYF. As DNA, the CDR3 is TGTGCCAGCAGTGAAGATGGCCTAGCGAGCTCCTACGAGCAGTACTTC.